Sequencing of this T cell receptor beta chain was carried out in a study of blood T cells in healthy people across ages (dated by TCRdb to between 2014 and 2017). A note on the overall study: In model experiments, roughly one uniquely barcoded TCR beta cDNA molecule per two T cells was captured by template switching. Age-related changes in TCR beta repertoire diversity were measured in the study by deep sequencing normalized with unique cDNA molecular identifiers. The donors were divided into four age groups: young (average approximately 15 years), middle-aged (about 41), aged (roughly 60) and long-lived (about 84). Donors of different ages were randomly distributed across sequencing lanes to avoid experimental bias. Two additional independent replicas of 1 million unique cDNA reads from the same blood draw were analyzed for two donors (one aged 18 to 30 and one aged 80 or older). What the study reported, not specific to this receptor: Because the CMV infection status of the donors was unknown, age-related changes in expanded clonotypes may potentially have been confounded. Observed TCR beta diversity per million T cells fell roughly linearly with age, and a significant reduction was already apparent by age roughly 40. Bulk unsorted PBMC profiling prevented conclusive comparison of naive and antigen-experienced compartments. Estimates of total diversity from one million sequenced T cells were regarded as lower bounds and underestimates. Compared with the aged group, the long-lived group had more naive CD4+ T cells, fewer expanded clones and increased TCR diversity, suggesting age selection. There was a strong correlation between observed TCR beta diversity and the percentage of naive T cells measured by flow cytometry.

The approximately 39 donors, aged 6 to 90 years, were systemically healthy Caucasian individuals from Russia. Each donor gave 8 to 10 milliliters of peripheral blood, drawn into EDTA-treated Vacutainer tubes. PBMCs were isolated by Ficoll-Paque density-gradient centrifugation, with at least 6 million obtained per sample. Total RNA, at least 6 micrograms per sample, was extracted from PBMCs with Trizol reagent. The percentages of naive CD45RAhigh/CD27high T cells were determined by flow cytometry on a PBMC aliquot from every donor. Receptor libraries were prepared by 5' RACE. Sequencing instrument: Illumina HiSeq 2500. A second PCR of roughly 6 to 12 cycles was performed with a sample-barcoded 5' primer and a J-beta primer mix. Each TCR beta cDNA molecule received a unique molecular identifier from a template-switch 5' adaptor carrying 12 random nucleotides. At least 3 million CDR3-containing paired-end reads were obtained from each sample. All of the RNA was converted into first-strand cDNA using the Mint cDNA synthesis kit, with a TRBC-specific oligonucleotide serving as the primer. All cDNA was treated with uracil-DNA glycosylase and then went through a first 18-cycle PCR with the universal primers M1SS and BC2_uni_R. The authors' analysis ran thus. Each sample was normalized by randomly selecting 1 million high-quality reads, each carrying a distinct molecular identifier. Reads sharing molecular identifiers were discarded rather than binned into consensus sequences. CDR3 identification, clonotype clustering and error correction used MiTCR with a Q25 quality threshold and the strictest error-elimination algorithm. A nonparametric unseen species model using Euler transformation provided a lower-bound estimate of total TCR beta diversity. Clones were called with MiXCR by TCRdb after fastp trimmed the public reads at Q25, and only in-frame beta chains were retained. Rows are unified per CDR3 protein, each entry keeping the most common DNA and genes. The V and J calls and clone size are TCRdb's, not the authors'. Present in this sample are about 650,000 distinct CDR3 sequences, about 32% of which were seen just once. The top ten constitute 15% of the sample.

From a lookup of the germline V gene, CDR1 and CDR2 are SGHRS and YFSETQ. Reading from cysteine to phenylalanine, the CDR3 counts 16 amino acids. Kept here is only the CDR3 DNA, which spans 48 bases and is read in frame from base 1. Trimmed from V: 4 bases; trimmed from J: 7 bases; junction bases lacking a gene match: 15. With respect to this clonotype: The antigen it binds to is not known. No much larger clonotype is one base removed from it; base qualities were not supplied.

The sample was blood. The sequence came from a woman aged 80 or over in good health. Donor details come from another sample of the same person, matched by shared clones. This sequence uses TRBV5-1 and TRBJ2-7; 9 central nucleotides agree with TRBD2. The CDR3 has the sequence CASSKIAGVTGDEQYF. The nucleotide sequence reads TGCGCCAGCAGCAAAATAGCGGGGGTGACTGGGGATGAGCAGTACTTC.